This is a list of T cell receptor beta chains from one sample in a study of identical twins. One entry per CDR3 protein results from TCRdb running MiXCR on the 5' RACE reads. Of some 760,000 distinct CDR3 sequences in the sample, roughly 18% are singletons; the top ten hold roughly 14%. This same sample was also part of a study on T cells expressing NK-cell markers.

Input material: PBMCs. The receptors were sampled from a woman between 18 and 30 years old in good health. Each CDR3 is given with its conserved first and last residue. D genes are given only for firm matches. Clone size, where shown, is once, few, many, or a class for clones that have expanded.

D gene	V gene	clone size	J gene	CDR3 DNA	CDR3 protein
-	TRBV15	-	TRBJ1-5	TGTGCCACCAGCAGCCAGGGTCGAAGCAATCAGCCCCAGCATTTT	CATSSQGRSNQPQHF
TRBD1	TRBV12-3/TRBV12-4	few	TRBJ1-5	TGTGCCAGCAGTTCCACAGGGGGGCTGCAGCCCCAGCATTTT	CASSSTGGLQPQHF
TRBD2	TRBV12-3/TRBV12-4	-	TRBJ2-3	TGTGCCAGCAGTTCGACCGCAGAACTAGCGGGAGAAGGGGGTACGCAGTATTTT	CASSSTAELAGEGGTQYF
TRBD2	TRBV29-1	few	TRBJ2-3	TGCAGCGTGAAATACCTAGCGGGGGGCACAGATACGCAGTATTTT	CSVKYLAGGTDTQYF
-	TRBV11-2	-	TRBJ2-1	TGTGCCAGCAGCCCCCGAGGGGGGGCTAGCGTTGACAATGAGCAGTTCTTC	CASSPRGGASVDNEQFF
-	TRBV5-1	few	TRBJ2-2	TGCGCCAGCAGCTTGGATCGGCCCGGGGAGCTGTTTTTT	CASSLDRPGELFF
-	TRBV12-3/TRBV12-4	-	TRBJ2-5	TGTGCCAGCAGTTTAATGCTGATCGGACAACGAGGTCAAGAGACCCAGTACTTC	CASSLMLIGQRGQETQYF
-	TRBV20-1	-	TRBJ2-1	TGCAGTGCTACAGAGATTGGGCCCCGTCTCAATGAGCAGTTCTTC	CSATEIGPRLNEQFF
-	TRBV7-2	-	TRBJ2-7	TGTGCCAGCAGCGTCGACCCGATTTACTACGAGCAGTACTTC	CASSVDPIYYEQYF
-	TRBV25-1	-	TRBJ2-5	TGTGCCAGCAGTGTAGATAAGACCCAGTACTTC	CASSVDKTQYF
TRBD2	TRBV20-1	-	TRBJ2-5	TGCAGTGCTAAGGAGGTAGCGGGAGTGGGGACCCAGTACTTC	CSAKEVAGVGTQYF
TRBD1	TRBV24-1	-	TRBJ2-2	TGTGCCACCAGTGATTCTACCGGGACAGCTTCCACCGGGGAGCTGTTTTTT	CATSDSTGTASTGELFF
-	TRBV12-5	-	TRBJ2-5	TGTGCTAGTGGTTTGATAGGATTCCAAGAGACCCAGTACTTC	CASGLIGFQETQYF
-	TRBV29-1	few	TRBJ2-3	TGCAGCGTCCCGAGTATGAGTGGAGATACGCAGTATTTT	CSVPSMSGDTQYF
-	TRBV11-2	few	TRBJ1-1	TGTGCCAGCAGCTTAGTCTTAGGAGGGCATGGCACTGAAGCTTTCTTT	CASSLVLGGHGTEAFF
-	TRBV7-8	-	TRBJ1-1	TGTGCCAGCAGACTAACAGGGAGAGGGACTGAAGCTTTCTTT	CASRLTGRGTEAFF
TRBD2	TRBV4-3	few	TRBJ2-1	TGCGCCAGCAGCCAAGAGGTTGGACTAGCGGGAGTCTATGAGCAGTTCTTC	CASSQEVGLAGVYEQFF
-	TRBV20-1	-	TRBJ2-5	TGCAGTGCTAGTACTCATCGGAGTCCACAAGAGACCCAGTACTTC	CSASTHRSPQETQYF
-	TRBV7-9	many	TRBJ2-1	TGTGCCAGCAGCTTACGGGGAGGTTCCTACAATGAGCAGTTCTTC	CASSLRGGSYNEQFF
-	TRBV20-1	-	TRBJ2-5	TGCAGTGCTAGAGATCCAGGCGCCGGAGAGACCCAGTACTTC	CSARDPGAGETQYF
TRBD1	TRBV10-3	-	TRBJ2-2	TGTGCCACCTGGGACAGTTCGAACACCGGGGAGCTGTTTTTT	CATWDSSNTGELFF
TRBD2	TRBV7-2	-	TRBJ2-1	TGTGCCAGCAGCTCTCCTGGACTAGCGGGCATTAATGAGCAGTTCTTC	CASSSPGLAGINEQFF
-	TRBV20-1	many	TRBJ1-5	TGCAGTGCCGGAAGGTCCAATCAGCCCCAGCATTTT	CSAGRSNQPQHF
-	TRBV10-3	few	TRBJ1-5	TGTGCCATCAGTTCAGGGAGGGATCAGCCCCAGCATTTT	CAISSGRDQPQHF
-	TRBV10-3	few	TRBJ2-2	TGTGCCATCAGTGAGTCGAAGAAAGGAGACACCGGGGAGCTGTTTTTT	CAISESKKGDTGELFF
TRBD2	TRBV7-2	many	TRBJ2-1	TGTGCCAGCAGCGCTACTAGCGGGACTTACAATGAGCAGTTCTTC	CASSATSGTYNEQFF
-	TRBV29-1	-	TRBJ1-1	TGCAGCGGGGGGCGCAGTATGAACACTGAAGCTTTCTTT	CSGGRSMNTEAFF
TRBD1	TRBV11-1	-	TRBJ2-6	TGTGCCAGCAGTAGCCGGGACAGGGGTTCTTCTGGGGCCAACGTCCTGACTTTC	CASSSRDRGSSGANVLTF